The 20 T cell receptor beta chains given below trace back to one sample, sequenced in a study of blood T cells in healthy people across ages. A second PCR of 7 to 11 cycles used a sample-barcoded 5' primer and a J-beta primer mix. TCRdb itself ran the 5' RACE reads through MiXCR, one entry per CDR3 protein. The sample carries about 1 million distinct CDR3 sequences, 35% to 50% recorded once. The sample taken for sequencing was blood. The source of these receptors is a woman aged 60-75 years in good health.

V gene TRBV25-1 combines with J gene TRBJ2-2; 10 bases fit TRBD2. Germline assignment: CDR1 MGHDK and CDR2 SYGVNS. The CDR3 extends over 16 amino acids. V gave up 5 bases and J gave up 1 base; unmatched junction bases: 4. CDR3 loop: CASSTIAGGNTGELFF. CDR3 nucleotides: TGTGCCAGCAGTACAATAGCGGGAGGGAACACCGGGGAGCTGTTTTTT.

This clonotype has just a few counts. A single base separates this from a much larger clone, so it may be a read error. The CDR3 region is CASSSDGANVLTF. CDR3 nucleotide sequence: TGTGCCAGCAGCTCCGATGGGGCCAACGTCCTGACTTTC. This rearrangement joins TRBV7-2 to TRBJ2-6; unclear D gene. The CDR3 has 13 amino acids. Trimming shortened V by 4 bases and J by 3 bases, and 4 bases separated the two germline ends. In germline, CDR1 is SGHTA, CDR2 FQGNSA.

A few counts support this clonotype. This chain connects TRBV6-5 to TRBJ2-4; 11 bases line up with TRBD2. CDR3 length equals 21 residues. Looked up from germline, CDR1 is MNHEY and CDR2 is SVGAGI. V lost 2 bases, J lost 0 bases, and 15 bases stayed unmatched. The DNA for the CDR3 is TGTGCCAGCAGTTACCTCCTAGCGGGAGGAGTGGGACCGCTAGCCAAAAACATTCAGTACTTC. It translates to CASSYLLAGGVGPLAKNIQYF.

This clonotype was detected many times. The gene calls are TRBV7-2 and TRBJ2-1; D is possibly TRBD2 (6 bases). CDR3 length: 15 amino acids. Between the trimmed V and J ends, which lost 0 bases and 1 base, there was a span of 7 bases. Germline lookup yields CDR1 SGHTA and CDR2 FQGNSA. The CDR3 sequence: CASSLAAGSYNEQFF. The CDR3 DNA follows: TGTGCCAGCAGCTTAGCGGCGGGATCCTACAATGAGCAGTTCTTC.

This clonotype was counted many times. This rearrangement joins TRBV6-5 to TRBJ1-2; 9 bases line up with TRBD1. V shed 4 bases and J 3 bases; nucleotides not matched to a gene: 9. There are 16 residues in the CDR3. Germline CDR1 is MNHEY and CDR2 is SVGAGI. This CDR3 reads CASSSDRGSRYYGYTF. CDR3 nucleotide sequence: TGTGCCAGCAGTTCGGACAGGGGCAGCCGTTACTATGGCTACACCTTC.

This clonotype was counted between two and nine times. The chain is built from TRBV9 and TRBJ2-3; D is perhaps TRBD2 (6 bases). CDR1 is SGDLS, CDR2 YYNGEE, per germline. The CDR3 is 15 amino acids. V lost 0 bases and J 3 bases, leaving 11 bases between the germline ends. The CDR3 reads CASSVAGGPTDTQYF. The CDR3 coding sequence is TGTGCCAGCAGCGTAGCCGGAGGGCCTACAGATACGCAGTATTTT.

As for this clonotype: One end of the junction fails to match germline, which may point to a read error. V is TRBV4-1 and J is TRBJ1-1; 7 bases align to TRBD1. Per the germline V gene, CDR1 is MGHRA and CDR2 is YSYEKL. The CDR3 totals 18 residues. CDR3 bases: TGCGCCAGCAGGCAAGCCCCCGAGGTGGGACAGCCGAACACTGAAGCTTTCTTT. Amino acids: CASRQAPEVGQPNTEAFF.

CDR3 loop: CASSLRQIYGYTF. The CDR3 DNA follows: TGTGCCAGCAGCTTAAGACAGATCTATGGCTACACCTTC. V usage is TRBV7-2 and J usage is TRBJ1-2; TRBD1 is a possible D gene (5 bases). V was cut by 2 bases and J by 4 bases, with 8 bases left in between. CDR1 SGHTA and CDR2 FQGNSA come from the germline V gene. The CDR3 runs 13 residues.

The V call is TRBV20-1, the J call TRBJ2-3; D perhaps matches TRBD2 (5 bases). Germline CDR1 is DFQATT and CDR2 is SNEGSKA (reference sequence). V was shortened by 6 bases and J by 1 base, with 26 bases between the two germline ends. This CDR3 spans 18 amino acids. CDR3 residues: CSASPTAPIAWGTDTQYF. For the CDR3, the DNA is TGCAGTGCCTCCCCGACGGCCCCCATAGCGTGGGGCACAGATACGCAGTATTTT.

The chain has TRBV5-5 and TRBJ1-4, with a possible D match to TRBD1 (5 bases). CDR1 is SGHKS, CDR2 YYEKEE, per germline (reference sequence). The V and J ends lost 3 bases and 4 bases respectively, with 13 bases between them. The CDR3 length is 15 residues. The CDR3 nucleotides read TGTGCCAGCAGCTGGGGTCCGGGGGGTAATGAAAAACTGTTTTTT. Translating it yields CASSWGPGGNEKLFF.

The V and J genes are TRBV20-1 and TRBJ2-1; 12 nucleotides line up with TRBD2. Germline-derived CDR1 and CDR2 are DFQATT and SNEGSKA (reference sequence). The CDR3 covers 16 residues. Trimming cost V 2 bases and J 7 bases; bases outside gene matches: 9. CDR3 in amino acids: CSARPPGLAGTNEQFF. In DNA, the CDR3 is TGCAGTGCTAGACCGCCTGGACTAGCGGGAACTAATGAGCAGTTCTTC.

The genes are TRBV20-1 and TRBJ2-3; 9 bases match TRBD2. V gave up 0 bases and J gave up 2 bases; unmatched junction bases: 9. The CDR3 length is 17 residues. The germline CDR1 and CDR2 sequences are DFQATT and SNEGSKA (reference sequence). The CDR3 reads CSARERGSGRITDTQYF. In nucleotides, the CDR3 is TGCAGTGCTAGAGAGAGAGGGAGCGGGAGGATCACAGATACGCAGTATTTT.

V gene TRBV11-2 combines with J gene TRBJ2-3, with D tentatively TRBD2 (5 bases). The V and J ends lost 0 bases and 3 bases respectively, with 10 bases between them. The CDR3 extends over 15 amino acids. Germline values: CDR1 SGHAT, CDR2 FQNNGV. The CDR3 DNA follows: TGTGCCAGCAGCTTAGAGGCTAGCAGGACAGATACGCAGTATTTT. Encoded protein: CASSLEASRTDTQYF.

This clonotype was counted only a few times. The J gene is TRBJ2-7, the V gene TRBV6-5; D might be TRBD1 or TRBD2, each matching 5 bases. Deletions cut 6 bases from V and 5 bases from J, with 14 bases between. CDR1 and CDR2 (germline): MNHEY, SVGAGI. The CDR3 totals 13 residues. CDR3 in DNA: TGTGCCAGCAGGTCCTCGGGGACCCACGAGCAGTACTTC. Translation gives CASRSSGTHEQYF.

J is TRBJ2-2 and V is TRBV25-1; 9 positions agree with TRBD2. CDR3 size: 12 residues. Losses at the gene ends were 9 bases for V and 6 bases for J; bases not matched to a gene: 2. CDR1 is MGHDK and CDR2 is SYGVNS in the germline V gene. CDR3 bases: TGTGCCAGTAGCGGGGGCCCCGGGGAGCTGTTTTTT. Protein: CASSGGPGELFF.

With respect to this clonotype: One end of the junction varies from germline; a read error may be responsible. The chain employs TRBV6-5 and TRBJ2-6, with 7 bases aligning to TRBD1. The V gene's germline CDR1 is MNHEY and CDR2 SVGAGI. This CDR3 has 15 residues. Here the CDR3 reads CVSSLDRAGANVLTF. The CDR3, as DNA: TGTGTCAGCAGCCTTGACAGGGCTGGGGCCAACGTCCTGACTTTC.

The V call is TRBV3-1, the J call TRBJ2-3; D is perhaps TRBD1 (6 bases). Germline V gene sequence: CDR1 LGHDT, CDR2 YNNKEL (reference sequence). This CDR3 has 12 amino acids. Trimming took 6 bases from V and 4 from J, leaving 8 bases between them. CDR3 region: CASRKGADTQYF. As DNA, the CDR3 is TGTGCCAGCAGGAAGGGGGCAGATACGCAGTATTTT.

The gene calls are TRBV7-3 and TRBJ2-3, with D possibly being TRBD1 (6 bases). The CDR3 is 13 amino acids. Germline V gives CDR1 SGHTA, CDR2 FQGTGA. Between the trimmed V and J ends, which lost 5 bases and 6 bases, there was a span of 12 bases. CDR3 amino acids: CASSIQGWDTQYF. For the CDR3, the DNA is TGTGCCAGCAGCATACAGGGTTGGGATACGCAGTATTTT. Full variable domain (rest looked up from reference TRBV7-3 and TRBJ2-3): GAGVSQTPSNKVTEKGKYVELRCDPISGHTALYWYRQSLGQGPEFLIYFQGTGAADDSGLPNDRFFAVRPEGSVSTLKIQRTERGDSAVYLCASSIQGWDTQYFGPGTRLTVL.

CDR3 loop: CSARDWGAGGDVEQYF. For the CDR3, the DNA is TGCAGTGCTAGAGATTGGGGGGCGGGAGGTGATGTCGAGCAGTACTTC. This rearrangement joins TRBV20-1 to TRBJ2-7; 8 nucleotides agree with TRBD2. V was clipped by 0 bases and J by 6 bases; unmatched bases: 13. The CDR3 spans 16 residues. The germline V gene encodes CDR1 DFQATT and CDR2 SNEGSKA (reference sequence).

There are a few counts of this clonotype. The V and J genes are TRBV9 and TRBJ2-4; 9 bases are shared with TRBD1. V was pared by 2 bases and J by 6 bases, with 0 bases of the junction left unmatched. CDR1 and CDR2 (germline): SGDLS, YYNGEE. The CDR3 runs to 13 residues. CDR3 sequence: CASSVDRGNIQYF. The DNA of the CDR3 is TGTGCCAGCAGCGTGGACAGGGGAAACATTCAGTACTTC.